This T cell receptor (beta chain) comes out of a study of OX40 agonist ivuxolimab in advanced cancers. Broader study findings: Certain nonresponders likewise exhibited a low normalized T-cell clonal expansion.

This clone showed up just once. No antigen is known for it. This CDR3 contains 13 residues. Per germline, CDR1 SNHLY and CDR2 FYNNEI. The ends were cut back, 4 bases at V and 3 bases at J, with 7 bases in the middle. Sequenced by immunoSEQ multiplex PCR; TCRdb stores in-frame clones only, minus some. The sample carries some 110,000 clones, over 75% recorded once. The cohort excluded patients with autoimmune disease history or systemic immunosuppression. Sample: CD4+ or CD8+ T cells sorted from blood, taken in a trial of the OX40 agonist ivuxolimab. The receptor comes from an adult with an advanced solid tumor such as melanoma, head and neck, liver or kidney cancer. This chain links TRBV2 with TRBJ1-5; no definite D call. The CDR3 DNA is TGTGCCAGCAGTGTGAACCTCAATCAGCCCCAGCATTTT. As protein: CASSVNLNQPQHF.